This T cell receptor beta chain was obtained from a study of blood T cell repertoires in COVID-19. Overall study context: COVID-19 samples, acute and convalescent, were from the United States, Italy and Spain. The cDNA or gDNA used as material had been derived from T cells, B-cell-depleted T cells, or PBMCs.

Per the original data handling: Amplifying reference gene primers gave estimates of nucleated cell counts. Sequencing used immunoSEQ multiplex PCR; TCRdb keeps in-frame clones, though not all of them. From that table come the V and J calls and clone size; the DNA was used to work out D and trimming. The data contain over 200,000 clones, 80% to 90% of them singletons. There are 15 residues in the CDR3. Trimming removed 1 base at V and 11 bases at J, with 20 bases between. Germline loops: CDR1 LGHDT, CDR2 YNNKEL (reference sequence). The receptor's source is a man between 40 and 49 years old with active or convalescent COVID-19. Specimen: peripheral blood. This chain connects TRBV3-1 (or the pseudogene TRBV3-2) to TRBJ1-1; tentative D call: TRBD1 (6 bases). CDR3 bases: TGTGCCAGCAGCCAAGCGGGGAGGGGGGCGAGGAAGGCTTTCTTT. Its translation: CASSQAGRGARKAFF.